This TCR beta chain came from a study of PD-L1 blockade in urothelial cancer. For the study at large: Blood gave a median 141,255 T cells. Whole-study results and caveats: Below-median pretreatment blood TCR clonality was associated with improved progression-free and overall survival.

CDR1 is MNHEY, CDR2 SVGAGI, per germline. This CDR3 contains 12 residues. The protocol was immunoSEQ multiplex PCR, while the TCRdb copy is restricted to in-frame clones and leaves out a portion. The sample lists 50,000 or so clones, around 84% seen once, with approximately 20% in the top ten. This sample's time point: pretreatment peripheral blood. Note on this clone: Its antigen remains unknown. The junction departs from the called germline gene at one end, perhaps through a read error. This same CDR3 is encoded by further DNA sequences in the sample.

The sequence came from a man in his sixties with urothelial cancer. This sample comprised PBMCs, obtained around atezolizumab (anti-PD-L1) treatment. The rearrangement uses TRBV6-5 and TRBJ2-2, with D possibly matching TRBD2 (5 bases). The CDR3 DNA reads as TGTGCCAGCAGTTACTCCGGAGGTGGGCCTGTTTTT. Amino acid sequence: CASSYSGGGPVF.